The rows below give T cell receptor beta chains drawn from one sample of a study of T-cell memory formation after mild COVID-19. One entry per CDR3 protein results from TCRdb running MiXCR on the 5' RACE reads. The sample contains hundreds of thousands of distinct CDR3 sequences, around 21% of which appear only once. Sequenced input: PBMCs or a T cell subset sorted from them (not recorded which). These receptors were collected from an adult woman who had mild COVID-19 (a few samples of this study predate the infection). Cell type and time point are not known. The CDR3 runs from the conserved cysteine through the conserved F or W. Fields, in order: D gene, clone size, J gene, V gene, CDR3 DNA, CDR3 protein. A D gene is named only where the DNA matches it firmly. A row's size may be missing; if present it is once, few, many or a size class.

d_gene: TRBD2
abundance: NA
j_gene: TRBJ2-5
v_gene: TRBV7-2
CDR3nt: TGTGCCAGCAGCCCCGTGGTCGTGGGTAGCGGGAGAGTTCCTCCAAGGACCCAGTACTTC
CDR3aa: CASSPVVVGSGRVPPRTQYF

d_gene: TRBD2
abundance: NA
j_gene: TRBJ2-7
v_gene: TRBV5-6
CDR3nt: TGTGCCAGCAGCTTGGGGTCGGCTAGCGGGGCTACATGGTACTTC
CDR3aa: CASSLGSASGATWYF

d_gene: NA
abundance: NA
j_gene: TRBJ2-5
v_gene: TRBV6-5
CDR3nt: TGTGCCAGCAGTTACAGCCTAGCGAAAGAGACCCAGTACTTC
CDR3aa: CASSYSLAKETQYF

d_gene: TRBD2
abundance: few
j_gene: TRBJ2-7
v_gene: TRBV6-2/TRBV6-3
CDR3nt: TGTGCCAGCAGTAGACCTTCTCCGGGACTAGCGGGAGGGAGATCCTACGAGCAGTACTTC
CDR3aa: CASSRPSPGLAGGRSYEQYF

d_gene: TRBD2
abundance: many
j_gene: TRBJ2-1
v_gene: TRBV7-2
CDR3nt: TGTGCCAGCAGCTTAGTTGGCGGGAGCGGGAATGAGCAGTTCTTC
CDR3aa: CASSLVGGSGNEQFF

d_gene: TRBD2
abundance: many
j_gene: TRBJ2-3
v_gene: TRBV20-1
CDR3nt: TGCAGTGCTAGTCCACTAGCGGGGGGGCCCACAGATACGCAGTATTTT
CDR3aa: CSASPLAGGPTDTQYF

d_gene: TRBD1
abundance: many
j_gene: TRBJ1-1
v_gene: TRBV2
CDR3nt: TGTGCCAGCGGAACAGGGGGGGTCACTGAAGCTTTCTTT
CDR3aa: CASGTGGVTEAFF

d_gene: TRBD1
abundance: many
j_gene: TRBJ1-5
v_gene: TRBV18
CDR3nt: TGTGCCAGCAGCCCGGGACAGGGCAATCAGCCCCAGCATTTT
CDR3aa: CASSPGQGNQPQHF

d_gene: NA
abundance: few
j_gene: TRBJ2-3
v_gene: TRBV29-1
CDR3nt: TGCAGCGTGTGGGGACCCGTTGGCACAGATACGCAGTATTTT
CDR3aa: CSVWGPVGTDTQYF

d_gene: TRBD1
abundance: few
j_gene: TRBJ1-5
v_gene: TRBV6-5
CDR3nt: TGTGCCAGCAGTTACTCCCCGCCTTATAACAGGGGTGGGGATGGCAATCAGCCCCAGCATTTT
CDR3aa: CASSYSPPYNRGGDGNQPQHF

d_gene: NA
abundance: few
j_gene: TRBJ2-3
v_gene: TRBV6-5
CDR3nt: TGTGCCAGCAGTTACTCGATGGGGACAGATACGCAGTATTTT
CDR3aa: CASSYSMGTDTQYF

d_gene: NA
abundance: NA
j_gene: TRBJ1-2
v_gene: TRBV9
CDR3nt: TGTGCCAGCAGCCCGAGCCAGGGCGCCTATGGCTACACCTTC
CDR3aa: CASSPSQGAYGYTF

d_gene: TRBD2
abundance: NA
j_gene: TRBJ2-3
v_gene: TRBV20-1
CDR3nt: TGCAGTGCTAGGCCCGGGCCTAGCGGATGGGATACGCAGTATTTT
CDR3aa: CSARPGPSGWDTQYF

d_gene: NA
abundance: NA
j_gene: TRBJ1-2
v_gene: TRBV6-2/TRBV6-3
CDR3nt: TGTGCCAGCAGTTATTTATCCAGATATGGCTACACCTTC
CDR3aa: CASSYLSRYGYTF

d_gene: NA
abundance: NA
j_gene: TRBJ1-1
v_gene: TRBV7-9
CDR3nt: TGTGCCAGCAGCTTTACCGGGACACTGAACACTGAAGCTTTCTTT
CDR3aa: CASSFTGTLNTEAFF

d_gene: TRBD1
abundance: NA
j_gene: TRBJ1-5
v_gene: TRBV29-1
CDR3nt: TGCAGCGTTGGGGACAGGGGCAATCAGCCCCAGCATTTT
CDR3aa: CSVGDRGNQPQHF

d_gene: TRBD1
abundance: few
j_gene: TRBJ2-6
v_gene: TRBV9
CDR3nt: TGTGCCAGCAGCTCAAAGGACAGGACGGTATACCGGGCCAACGTCCTGACTTTC
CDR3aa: CASSSKDRTVYRANVLTF

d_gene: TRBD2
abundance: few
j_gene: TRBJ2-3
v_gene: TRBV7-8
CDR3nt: TGTGCCAGCAGCTACCCCCTCCAAAGACTAGCGGGGGGGCCAACGGCAGATACGCAGTATTTT
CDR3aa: CASSYPLQRLAGGPTADTQYF

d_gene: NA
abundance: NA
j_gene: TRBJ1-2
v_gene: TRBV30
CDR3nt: TGTGCCGGACCAACCGACAGATCTAACTATGGCTACACCTTC
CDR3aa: CAGPTDRSNYGYTF

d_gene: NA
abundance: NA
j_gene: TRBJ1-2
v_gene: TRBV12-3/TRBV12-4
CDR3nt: TGTGCCAGCAGTCCCCTAGGATATGGCTACACCTTC
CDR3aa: CASSPLGYGYTF

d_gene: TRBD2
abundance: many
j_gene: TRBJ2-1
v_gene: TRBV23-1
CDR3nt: TGCGCCAGCAGACCCCCCGGAGTAGGGCGGGAGGGCCTCGAATACAATGAGCAGTTCTTC
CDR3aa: CASRPPGVGREGLEYNEQFF

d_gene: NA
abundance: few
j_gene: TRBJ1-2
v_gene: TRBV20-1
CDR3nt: TGCAGTGCTAATATCGATGGCTACACCTTC
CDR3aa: CSANIDGYTF

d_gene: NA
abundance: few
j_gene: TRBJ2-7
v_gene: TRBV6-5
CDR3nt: TGTGCCAGCAGTGACGGACCCGAGCAGTACTTC
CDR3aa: CASSDGPEQYF

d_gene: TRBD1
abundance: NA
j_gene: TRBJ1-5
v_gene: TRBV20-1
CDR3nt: TGCAGTGCCCAGGACAGGAGCAATCAGCCCCAGCATTTT
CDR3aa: CSAQDRSNQPQHF

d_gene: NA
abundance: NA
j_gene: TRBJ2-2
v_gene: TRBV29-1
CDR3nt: TGCAGCGCGTTGAGTCCAGGACGAACCGGGGAGCTGTTTTTT
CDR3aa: CSALSPGRTGELFF

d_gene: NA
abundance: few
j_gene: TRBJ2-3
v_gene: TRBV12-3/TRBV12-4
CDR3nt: TGTGCCAGCAGTATGTCCACAGATACGCAGTATTTT
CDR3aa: CASSMSTDTQYF

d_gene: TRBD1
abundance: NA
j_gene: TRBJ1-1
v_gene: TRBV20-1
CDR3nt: TGCAGTGCTAGTCGAGGACAGGGGGCCCCGAACACTGAAGCTTTCTTT
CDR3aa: CSASRGQGAPNTEAFF

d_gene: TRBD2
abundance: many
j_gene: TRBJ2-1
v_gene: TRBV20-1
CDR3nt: TGCAGTGCTAGAGTTGGTAGCGGGGCCGGAAATGAGCAGTTCTTC
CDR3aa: CSARVGSGAGNEQFF

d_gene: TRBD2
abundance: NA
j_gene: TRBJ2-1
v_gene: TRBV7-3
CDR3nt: TGTGCCAGCAGCCTTAGCGGGGGCCTTAACAATGAGCAGTTCTTC
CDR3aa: CASSLSGGLNNEQFF

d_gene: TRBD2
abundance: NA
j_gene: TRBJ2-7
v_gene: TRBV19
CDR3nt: TGTGCCAGTAGTATGGGGGGGAAAGCGGGTCTCAGCGACGAGCAGTACTTC
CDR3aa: CASSMGGKAGLSDEQYF

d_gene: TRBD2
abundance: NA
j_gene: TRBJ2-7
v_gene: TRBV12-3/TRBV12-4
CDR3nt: TGTGCCAGCAGCCCTAGCGGGACGGGGGTGGACGAGCAGTACTTC
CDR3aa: CASSPSGTGVDEQYF

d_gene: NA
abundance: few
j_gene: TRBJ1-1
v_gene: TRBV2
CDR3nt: TGTGCCAGCAGTGCGGCGGGGGGATGGGGCACTGAAGCTTTCTTT
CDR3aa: CASSAAGGWGTEAFF

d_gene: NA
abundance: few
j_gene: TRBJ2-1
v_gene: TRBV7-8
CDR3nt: TGTGCCAGCAGCTTTAGGTATGACAGAGACCCCTACAATGAGCAGTTCTTC
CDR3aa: CASSFRYDRDPYNEQFF

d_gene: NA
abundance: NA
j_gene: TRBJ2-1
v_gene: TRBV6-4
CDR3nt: TGTGCCAGCAGGCCTAGTCTAGCTTCTGAGCAGTTCTTC
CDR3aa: CASRPSLASEQFF

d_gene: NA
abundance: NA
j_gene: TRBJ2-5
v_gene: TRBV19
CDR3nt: TGTGCCAGTAGCCCCCGTGAGGCCAGCCAAGAGACCCAGTACTTC
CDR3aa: CASSPREASQETQYF

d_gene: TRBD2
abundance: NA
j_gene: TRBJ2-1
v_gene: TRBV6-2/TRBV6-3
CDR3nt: TGTGCCAGCAGTTACTCGATGGGGACTAGCGGATACAATGAGCAGTTCTTC
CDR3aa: CASSYSMGTSGYNEQFF

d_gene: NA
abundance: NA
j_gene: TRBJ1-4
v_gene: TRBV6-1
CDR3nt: TGTGCCAGCAGTTCGAGCACAGGGAAAGCAACTAATGAAAAACTGTTTTTT
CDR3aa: CASSSSTGKATNEKLFF

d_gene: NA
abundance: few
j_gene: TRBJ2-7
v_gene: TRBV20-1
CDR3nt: TGCAGTGCCATATCCAGCGGCGAGCAGTACTTC
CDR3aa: CSAISSGEQYF

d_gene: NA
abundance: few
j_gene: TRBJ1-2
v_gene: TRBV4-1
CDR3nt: TGCGCCAGCAGCCGGGAAGGACGGGGCTATGGCTACACCTTC
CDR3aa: CASSREGRGYGYTF

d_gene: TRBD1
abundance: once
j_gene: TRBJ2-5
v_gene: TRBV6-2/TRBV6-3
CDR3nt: TGTGCCAGCCGCACTCCGACAGGGACGTCAGAGACCCAGTACTTC
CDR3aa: CASRTPTGTSETQYF

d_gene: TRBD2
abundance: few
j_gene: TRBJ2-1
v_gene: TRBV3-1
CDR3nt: TGTGCCAGCAGCCAAGTGGGACTAGCGGGCATCAATGAGCAGTTCTTC
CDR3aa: CASSQVGLAGINEQFF